Below, 2 T cell receptor beta chains from the same sample are listed, as sequenced in a study of T-cell memory formation after mild COVID-19 (TCRdb year 2021). Receptors were amplified or captured by 5' RACE. The sequencer was an Illumina NovaSeq 6000. Starting from the raw public reads, TCRdb applied fastp trimming at Q25, assembled clones with MiXCR and retained in-frame beta chains. Identical CDR3 proteins give one entry, which carries the most common genes and DNA. The sample table shows 470,000 or so distinct CDR3 sequences, and 15% to 20% are seen once. The top ten hold about 8.1% of the sample. Sequenced sample: PBMCs or a T cell subset sorted from them (not recorded which). The receptor set was obtained from an adult woman who had mild COVID-19 (a few samples of this study predate the infection). The sample titles of this study are shuffled in the database, so cell type and time point are left out; the donor was told from shared clones.

This clonotype was seen once. This chain links TRBV3-1 with TRBJ2-3; D is tentatively TRBD1 or TRBD2 (6 bases each). CDR1 and CDR2 from the germline V gene are LGHDT and YNNKEL (reference sequence). The V gene lost 2 bases and the J gene lost 3 bases, with 18 bases spanning the gap. The CDR3 loop spans 17 amino acids. The chain's CDR3 is CASSQLQWGAETDTQYF. The CDR3 region has the DNA TGTGCCAGCAGCCAACTCCAGTGGGGGGCCGAGACAGATACGCAGTATTTT.

The chain is built from TRBV11-2 and TRBJ2-7; no clear D gene. V shed 2 bases and J shed 6 bases, with 17 bases lying between them. CDR1 is SGHAT, CDR2 FQNNGV, per germline. The CDR3 totals 15 residues. CDR3 DNA sequence: TGTGCCAGCAGCTTATCCCCGGAGTCCGTGGTCGAGCAGTACTTC. The encoded protein is CASSLSPESVVEQYF.